Shown below are 20 T cell receptor beta chains from a single sample sequenced in a study of cytomegalovirus exposure and HLA in healthy donors. Use of 60 Vbeta and 13 Jbeta primers characterized the PCR. Clones were sequenced by immunoSEQ multiplex PCR, and TCRdb holds only the in-frame ones, with some missing. The profile covers some 110,000 clones, with over 60% appearing a single time and over 2% taken by the ten largest. Material for sequencing was PBMCs. These receptors all stem from a young woman in good health and CMV-seronegative.

V is TRBV7-2 and J is TRBJ2-5; the match to TRBD1 covers 9 bases. The CDR3 has 14 residues. J gave up 5 bases and V 3 bases, and 4 bases lay outside the gene matches. The germline CDR1 and CDR2 sequences are SGHTA and FQGNSA. CDR3 sequence reads: CASSLYRGLETQYF. The CDR3 nucleotides read TGTGCCAGCAGCTTGTACAGGGGGCTTGAGACCCAGTACTTC. The whole variable domain, filled in from reference TRBV7-2 and TRBJ2-5, reads GAGVSQSPSNKVTEKGKDVELRCDPISGHTALYWYRQSLGQGLEFLIYFQGNSAPDKSGLPSDRFSAERTGGSVSTLTIQRTQQEDSAVYLCASSLYRGLETQYFGPGTRLLVL.

This clone is a singleton in its sample. The V gene is TRBV2, the J gene TRBJ2-3, with a tentative D call TRBD2 (5 bases). Per germline, CDR1 SNHLY and CDR2 FYNNEI. V dropped 8 bases and J dropped 5 bases, with 17 bases sitting between them. There are 14 residues in the CDR3. CDR3 region: CASAFWAGGDTQYF. For the CDR3, the DNA is TGTGCCAGCGCCTTTTGGGCAGGAGGAGATACGCAGTATTTT.

The chain joins TRBV6-1 to TRBJ1-2; 8 nucleotides agree with TRBD1. This CDR3 is built from 15 residues. CDR1 MNHNS and CDR2 SASEGT come from the germline V gene. V was clipped by 5 bases and J by 2 bases; unmatched bases: 7. The CDR3 coding sequence is TGTGCCAGCAGTTCACGGACAGGGCCCAACTATGGCTACACCTTC. This gives the protein CASSSRTGPNYGYTF.

V gene TRBV27 combines with J gene TRBJ2-5, with D perhaps matching TRBD1 (5 bases). The germline CDR1 and CDR2 sequences are MNHEY and SMNVEV (reference sequence). The CDR3 consists of 13 residues. V was trimmed by 5 bases and J by 5 bases, leaving 12 bases between them. The CDR3: CASSMGLRETQYF. CDR3 coding DNA: TGTGCCAGCAGTATGGGGCTTCGGGAGACCCAGTACTTC.

The chain has TRBV2 and TRBJ2-3, with D tentatively TRBD2 (6 bases). CDR1 and CDR2 from the germline V gene are SNHLY and FYNNEI. The CDR3 sequence is 18 residues long. V lost 4 bases, J lost 0 bases, and 20 bases lay in between. The CDR3 nucleotides are TGTGCCAGCAGTGTGGTTGCGGGAAGGCCGACTAGCACAGATACGCAGTATTTT. Translated, it gives CASSVVAGRPTSTDTQYF. Supplemented by reference TRBV2 and TRBJ2-3, the full variable domain reads EPEVTQTPSHQVTQMGQEVILRCVPISNHLYFYWYRQILGQKVEFLVSFYNNEISEKSEIFDDQFSVERPDGSNFTLKIRSTKLEDSAMYFCASSVVAGRPTSTDTQYFGPGTRLTVL.

The V and J genes are TRBV6-5 and TRBJ2-7; D call uncertain. Germline V gene data show CDR1 as MNHEY and CDR2 as SVGAGI. The CDR3 has 16 amino acids. V was clipped by 0 bases and J by 1 base, with 13 bases between them. DNA of the CDR3: TGTGCCAGCAGTTACTCGGAGTCGGGTTTGTCCTACGAGCAGTACTTC. It translates to CASSYSESGLSYEQYF.

The rearrangement uses TRBV30 and TRBJ1-4, with 8 bases lining up with TRBD1. Germline lookup yields CDR1 GTSNPN and CDR2 SVGIG (reference sequence). V lost 6 bases and J lost 8; bases outside the gene matches: 5. The CDR3 extends over 12 amino acids. Written as DNA, the CDR3 is TGTGCCTGCCACAGGGGGGACGAAAAACTGTTTTTT. Translated: CACHRGDEKLFF.

The chain carries TRBV5-1 and TRBJ1-4, with 8 positions matching TRBD1. Germline values: CDR1 SGHRS, CDR2 YFSETQ. After removal of 5 bases from V and 6 bases from J, the junction contained 9 bases not matched to a gene. The length of the CDR3 is 15 residues. The CDR3 loop is CASRGGQGIHEKLFF. CDR3 nucleotide sequence: TGCGCCAGCAGGGGAGGACAGGGAATCCATGAAAAACTGTTTTTT.

The V call is TRBV10-2, the J call TRBJ2-2, with D possibly matching TRBD2 (5 bases). In germline, CDR1 is WSHSY, CDR2 SAAADI. The CDR3 length is 13 residues. The germline V and J ends were trimmed by 5 bases and 5 bases, with 9 bases remaining between them. CDR3 DNA sequence: TGCGCCAGCAGTACTACTAGTACCGGGGAGCTGTTTTTT. Encoded protein: CASSTTSTGELFF.

This chain joins TRBV28 and TRBJ1-5; TRBD1 aligns across 8 bases. Unmatched junction bases numbered 16, after V lost 4 bases and J lost 2 bases. The CDR3 is made up of 19 amino acids. Germline V gene data show CDR1 as MDHEN and CDR2 as SYDVKM. Here the CDR3 reads CASSSGWGQGASGNQPQHF. The DNA for the CDR3 is TGTGCCAGCAGTTCGGGGTGGGGTCAGGGGGCTTCAGGCAATCAGCCCCAGCATTTT.

The chain carries TRBV5-5 and TRBJ2-7; D ambiguous. The CDR3 length is 11 residues. Trimming left V 0 bases short and J 6 bases short, with 4 bases between. CDR1 is SGHKS and CDR2 is YYEKEE in the germline V gene (reference sequence). The CDR3 spells CASSLVSEQYF. The CDR3 bases are TGTGCCAGCAGCTTGGTATCCGAGCAGTACTTC. Full variable domain (remainder filled in from reference TRBV5-5 and TRBJ2-7): DAGVTQSPTHLIKTRGQQVTLRCSPISGHKSVSWYQQVLGQGPQFIFQYYEKEERGRGNFPDRFSARQFPNYSSELNVNALLLGDSALYLCASSLVSEQYFGPGTRLTVT.

This clone has more than one count but fewer than ten. The chain joins TRBV9 to TRBJ2-7; 9 bases fit TRBD1. V lost 4 bases, J lost 0 bases, and 5 bases stayed unmatched. The CDR3 consists of 15 residues. Germline lookup yields CDR1 SGDLS and CDR2 YYNGEE. DNA for the CDR3: TGTGCCAGCAGCCCAAGACAGGGGGGCTCCTACGAGCAGTACTTC. Its translation is CASSPRQGGSYEQYF.

This chain joins TRBV28 and TRBJ2-2; no firm D call. This CDR3 is built from 14 residues. Germline loops: CDR1 MDHEN, CDR2 SYDVKM. Deletions cut 10 bases from V and 1 base from J, with 13 bases between. CDR3 sequence reads: CATLQQQNTGELFF. CDR3 sequence (DNA): TGTGCCACCCTACAACAGCAGAACACCGGGGAGCTGTTTTTT.

This chain links TRBV4-1 with TRBJ2-1; 8 bases agree with TRBD2. Germline assignment: CDR1 MGHRA and CDR2 YSYEKL. There are 16 residues in the CDR3. The V and J ends lost 0 bases and 8 bases, in that order; junction bases with no gene match: 9. CDR3 bases: TGCGCCAGCAGCCAAGAGTTGGTTGGACTAGCCTATGAGCAGTTCTTC. Translated: CASSQELVGLAYEQFF.

The chain carries TRBV28 and TRBJ2-3; D might be TRBD1 (5 bases). The V and J ends lost 4 bases and 4 bases respectively, with 6 bases between them. The CDR3 has 12 amino acids. Germline CDR1 is MDHEN and CDR2 is SYDVKM. CDR3 region: CASSSRADTQYF. For the CDR3, the DNA is TGTGCCAGCAGTTCCAGGGCAGATACGCAGTATTTT.

The chain carries TRBV30 and TRBJ2-1; 8 bases agree with TRBD2. The junction had 16 bases not matched to a gene; V was cut back by 3 bases and J by 0 bases. Per the germline V gene, CDR1 is GTSNPN and CDR2 is SVGIG (reference sequence). The CDR3 contains 19 residues. The CDR3 DNA reads TGTGCCTGGAGCCACAGTGTCCTTAGCGGGACGGCCTCCTACAATGAGCAGTTCTTC. The encoded protein is CAWSHSVLSGTASYNEQFF.

The chain combines TRBV4-3 with TRBJ1-2; 10 nucleotides line up with TRBD1. The germline V gene has CDR1 LGHNA and CDR2 YSLEER. The CDR3 sequence is 17 residues long. The V and J ends lost 4 bases and 3 bases, in that order; junction bases with no gene match: 11. The CDR3 DNA reads TGCGCCAGCAGCCCCCGGGACAGGGGAGGGGTAGACTATGGCTACACCTTC. Amino acids: CASSPRDRGGVDYGYTF.

This clone was observed a handful of times. The CDR3, as DNA: TGTGCCAGCAACCTACCCACGACAGGGGGTGAGACCCAGTACTTC. Translating it yields CASNLPTTGGETQYF. The rearrangement uses TRBV28 and TRBJ2-5, with 9 nucleotides matching TRBD1. The junction had 11 bases not matched to a gene; V was cut back by 7 bases and J by 5 bases. Germline V gives CDR1 MDHEN, CDR2 SYDVKM. CDR3 length: 15 amino acids.

V gene TRBV19 combines with J gene TRBJ2-7, with 7 bases matching TRBD1. Looked up from germline, CDR1 is LNHDA and CDR2 is SQIVND (reference sequence). V shed 4 bases, J shed 4 bases, and the junction held 4 bases outside the gene matches. The CDR3 covers 13 residues. The CDR3 reads CASSTNRGYEQYF. The CDR3 nucleotides read TGTGCCAGTAGTACAAACAGGGGTTACGAGCAGTACTTC.

This clone is judged medium-sized. The chain joins TRBV4-3 to TRBJ2-1; TRBD2 aligns across 7 bases. V trimming: 0 bases; J trimming: 2 bases; junction bases outside the gene matches: 4. Per germline, CDR1 LGHNA and CDR2 YSLEER. The CDR3 length is 16 residues. The CDR3 protein is CASSQEGGGTYNEQFF. The DNA of the CDR3 is TGCGCCAGCAGCCAAGAGGGGGGAGGGACCTACAATGAGCAGTTCTTC.